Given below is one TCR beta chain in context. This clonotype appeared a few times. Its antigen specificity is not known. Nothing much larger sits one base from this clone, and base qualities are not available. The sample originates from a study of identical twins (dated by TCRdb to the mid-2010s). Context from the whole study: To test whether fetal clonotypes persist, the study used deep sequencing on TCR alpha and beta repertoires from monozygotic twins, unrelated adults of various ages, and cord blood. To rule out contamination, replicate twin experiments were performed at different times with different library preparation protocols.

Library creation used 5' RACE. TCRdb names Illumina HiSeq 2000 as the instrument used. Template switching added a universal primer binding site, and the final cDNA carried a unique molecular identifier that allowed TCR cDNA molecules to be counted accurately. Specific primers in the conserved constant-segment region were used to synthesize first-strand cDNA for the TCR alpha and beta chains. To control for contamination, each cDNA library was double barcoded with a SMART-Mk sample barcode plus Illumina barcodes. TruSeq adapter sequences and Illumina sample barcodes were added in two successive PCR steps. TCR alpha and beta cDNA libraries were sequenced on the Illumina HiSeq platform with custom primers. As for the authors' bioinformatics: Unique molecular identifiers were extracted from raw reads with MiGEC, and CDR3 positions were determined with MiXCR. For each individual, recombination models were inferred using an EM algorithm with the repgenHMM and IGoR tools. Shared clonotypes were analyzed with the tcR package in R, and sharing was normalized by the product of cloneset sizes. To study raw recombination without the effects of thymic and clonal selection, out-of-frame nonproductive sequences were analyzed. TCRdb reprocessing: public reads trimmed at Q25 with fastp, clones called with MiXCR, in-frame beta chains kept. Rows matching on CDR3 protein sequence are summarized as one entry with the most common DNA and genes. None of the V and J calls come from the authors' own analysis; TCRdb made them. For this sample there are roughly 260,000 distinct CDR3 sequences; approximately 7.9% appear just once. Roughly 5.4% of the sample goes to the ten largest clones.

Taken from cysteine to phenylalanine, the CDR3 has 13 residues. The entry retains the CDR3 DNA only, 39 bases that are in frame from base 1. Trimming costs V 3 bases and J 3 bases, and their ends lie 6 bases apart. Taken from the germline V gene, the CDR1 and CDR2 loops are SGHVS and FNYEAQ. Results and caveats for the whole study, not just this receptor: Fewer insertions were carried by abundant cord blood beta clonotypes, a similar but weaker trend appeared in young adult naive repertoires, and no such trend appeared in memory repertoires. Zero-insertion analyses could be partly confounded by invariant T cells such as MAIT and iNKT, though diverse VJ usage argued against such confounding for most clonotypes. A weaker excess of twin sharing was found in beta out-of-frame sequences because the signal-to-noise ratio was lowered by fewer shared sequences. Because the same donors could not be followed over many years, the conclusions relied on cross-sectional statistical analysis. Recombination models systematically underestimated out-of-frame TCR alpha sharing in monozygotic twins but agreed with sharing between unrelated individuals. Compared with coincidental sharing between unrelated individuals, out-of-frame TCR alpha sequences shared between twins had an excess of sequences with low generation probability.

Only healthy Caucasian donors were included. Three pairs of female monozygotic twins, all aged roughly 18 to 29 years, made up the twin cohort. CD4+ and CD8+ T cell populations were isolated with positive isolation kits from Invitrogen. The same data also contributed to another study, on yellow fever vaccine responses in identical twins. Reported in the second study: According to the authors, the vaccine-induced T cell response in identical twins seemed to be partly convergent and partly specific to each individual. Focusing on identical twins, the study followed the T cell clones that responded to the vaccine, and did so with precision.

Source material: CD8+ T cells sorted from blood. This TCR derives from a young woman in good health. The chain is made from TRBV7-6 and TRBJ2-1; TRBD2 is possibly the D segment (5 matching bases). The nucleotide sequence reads TGTGCCAGCAGCTTCCGGGACTACAATGAGCAGTTCTTC. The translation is CASSFRDYNEQFF.